This is a list of T cell receptor beta chains from one sample in a study of shared clonotypes between healthy human individuals. Profiled with immunoSEQ multiplex PCR; TCRdb holds only in-frame clones, not every one. Found here are roughly 500,000 clones, about 96% of them singletons; the top ten hold under 0.06%. The sequenced material came from naive CD4+ T cells sorted from blood. Receptors originate from a woman aged 25 to 39 in good health. CDR3s include the opening cysteine and the closing phenylalanine or tryptophan. Fields, in order: J gene, V gene, clone size, D gene, CDR3 DNA, CDR3 protein. D genes are given only for firm matches. The size of a clone is reported for some rows only, either as once, few or many, or as a class for expanded clones.

>TRBJ2-7|TRBV5-6|NA|NA
TGTGCCAGCAGCGTTGAAGTTGGGGCCTCCTACGAGCAGTACTTC
CASSVEVGASYEQYF
>TRBJ2-1|TRBV27|NA|NA
TGTGCCAGCAGTTTAACGGGGCCGTTCCACAATGAGCAGTTCTTC
CASSLTGPFHNEQFF
>TRBJ2-1|TRBV5-4|NA|TRBD2
TGTGCCAGCAGCTTACTAGCGGGAGGGCCGCTGTTCTTC
CASSLLAGGPLFF
>TRBJ1-1|TRBV18|NA|NA
TGTGCCAGCTCAGCAGACAGGCGGGGGGAGTCTGAAGCTTTCTTT
CASSADRRGESEAFF
>TRBJ1-2|TRBV5-4|once|TRBD1
TGTGCCAGCAGCCCCGGGACAGCTAACTATGGCTACACCTTC
CASSPGTANYGYTF
>TRBJ1-2|TRBV28|NA|NA
TGTGCCAGCTTCCTTCTTGGGGGGGTTGAGGGCTACACCTTC
CASFLLGGVEGYTF
>TRBJ1-1|TRBV5-6|NA|NA
TGTGCCAGCAGCTTGGAACGGACGGAAGCTTTCTTT
CASSLERTEAFF
>TRBJ2-5|TRBV28|once|NA
TGTGCCAGCAGCTACAGGGGGGGAGAGACCCAGTACTTC
CASSYRGGETQYF
>TRBJ1-1|TRBV19|once|TRBD1
TGTGCCAGTAGTATGATGGGACAGTTGAACACTGAAGCTTTCTTT
CASSMMGQLNTEAFF
>TRBJ2-1|TRBV7-9|NA|TRBD2
TGTGCCAGCAGCCTGAGCGGGAGCACGGAGGGTGAGCAGTTCTTC
CASSLSGSTEGEQFF
>TRBJ2-5|TRBV28|NA|TRBD2
TGTGCCAGCTCGTGGGAGCGGGAGGCCCAAGAGACCCAGTACTTC
CASSWEREAQETQYF
>TRBJ2-2|TRBV7-8|NA|NA
TGTGCCAGCAGCGGAGGGAACGCGAACACCGGGGAGCTGTTTTTT
CASSGGNANTGELFF
>TRBJ2-7|TRBV27|once|TRBD1
TGTGCCAGCAGTTCGACAGGGGGAATCTACGAGCAGTACTTC
CASSSTGGIYEQYF
>TRBJ1-2|TRBV30|NA|NA
TGTGCCTGGAGTGCTTTATACAGCTATGGCTACACCTTC
CAWSALYSYGYTF
>TRBJ1-5|TRBV28|NA|NA
TGTGCCAGCTCGGGGGCTCGTCAGCCCCAGCATTTT
CASSGARQPQHF
>TRBJ2-4|TRBV6-6|NA|TRBD2
TGTGCCAGCCGGACTAGCGGGAGTATCGGAAACATTCAGTACTTC
CASRTSGSIGNIQYF